A selection of T cell receptor beta chains follows, all from one sample in a study of OX40 agonist ivuxolimab in advanced cancers. Method: immunoSEQ multiplex PCR; TCRdb's copy keeps in-frame clones and lacks some. The sample carries over 80,000 clones, more than 85% recorded once. The specimen was CD4+ or CD8+ T cells sorted from blood, collected in a trial of the OX40 agonist ivuxolimab. Every receptor here comes from an adult with an advanced solid tumor such as melanoma, head and neck, liver or kidney cancer. The CDR3 runs from the conserved cysteine through the conserved F or W. The order of the fields is CDR3 length, clone size, V gene, J gene, D gene, CDR3 DNA, CDR3 protein. A D gene is named only where the DNA matches it firmly. Size is stated for part of the rows, as once, few or many counts, or as a class when the clone is expanded.

15	NA	TRBV5-6	TRBJ2-2	TRBD2	TGTGCCAGCAGCTGGAGGGGACTAGCGGCCGGGGAGCTGTTTTTT	CASSWRGLAAGELFF
15	NA	TRBV15	TRBJ2-1	TRBD2	TGTGCCACCAGCAGAGAAGCGGGAGGCTACAATGAGCAGTTCTTC	CATSREAGGYNEQFF
14	NA	TRBV19	TRBJ2-7	TRBD1	TGTGCCAGTAGTGCCTGGACAGGGGGAAGTGAGCAGTACTTC	CASSAWTGGSEQYF
16	NA	TRBV19	TRBJ2-3	NA	TGTGCCAGTTCGGGCCAGAGGCAACGAGGGACAGATACGCAGTATTTT	CASSGQRQRGTDTQYF
14	NA	TRBV28	TRBJ1-2	NA	TGTGCCAGCAACCCCCGGGGCAGGGATCGAGGCTACACCTTC	CASNPRGRDRGYTF
14	NA	TRBV10-1	TRBJ2-5	TRBD1	TGCGCCAGCAGTGAGGGACAGGGACTAGAGACCCAGTACTTC	CASSEGQGLETQYF
16	NA	TRBV5-1	TRBJ2-2	TRBD1	TGCGCCAGCAGAGACCGGGACAGGGGGCGAAGCGGGGAGCTGTTTTTT	CASRDRDRGRSGELFF
12	NA	TRBV5-6	TRBJ1-5	NA	TGTGCCAGCAGCTTGGGAAATCAGCCCCAGCATTTT	CASSLGNQPQHF
14	NA	TRBV19	TRBJ2-2	NA	TGTGCCAGTAGTATACCCGGGCATACCGGGGAGCTGTTTTTT	CASSIPGHTGELFF
13	NA	TRBV28	TRBJ1-4	NA	TGTGCCAGCCGCGTAACAACTAATGAAAAACTGTTTTTT	CASRVTTNEKLFF
16	NA	TRBV6-6	TRBJ2-2	TRBD2	TGTGCCAGCAGTTACGGTTGGGGGGGGAACACCGGGGAGCTGTTTTTT	CASSYGWGGNTGELFF
14	NA	TRBV10-3	TRBJ2-1	NA	TGTGCCATCAGTGGAGGTACTTCCTACAATGAGCAGTTCTTC	CAISGGTSYNEQFF
14	NA	TRBV2	TRBJ2-7	NA	TGTGCCAGCACCTGGGGTCAGGGGGGGGACGAGCAGTACTTC	CASTWGQGGDEQYF
12	few	TRBV30	TRBJ1-5	NA	TGTGCCTGGGGGGGGGACGATCAGCCCCAGCATTTT	CAWGGDDQPQHF
11	once	TRBV5-4	TRBJ2-5	NA	TGTGCCAGCAGCCGCGAAGAGACCCAGTACTTC	CASSREETQYF
15	once	TRBV28	TRBJ1-2	TRBD1	TGTGCCAGCAGTTTAGGGACAGGGGGCGGGTATGGCTACACCTTC	CASSLGTGGGYGYTF
12	NA	TRBV5-6	TRBJ1-5	NA	TGTGCCAGCAGCTTGTTTGGTCAGCCCCAGCATTTT	CASSLFGQPQHF
15	NA	TRBV5-1	TRBJ2-3	NA	TGCGCCAGCAGCAGCGGGGACAGGTGGTCAGATACGCAGTATTTT	CASSSGDRWSDTQYF
12	NA	TRBV6-5	TRBJ1-1	TRBD1	TGTGCCAGCAGTCGCCGACAGGGTGAAGCTTTCTTT	CASSRRQGEAFF
15	NA	TRBV14	TRBJ2-1	NA	TGTGCCAGCAGCCAAGGTATGACACCCTACAATGAGCAGTTCTTC	CASSQGMTPYNEQFF
14	NA	TRBV18	TRBJ2-7	NA	TGTGCCAGCTCACCACGGGGCACTTCCTACGAGCAGTACTTC	CASSPRGTSYEQYF
17	NA	TRBV28	TRBJ2-1	NA	TGTGCCAGCAGCGTGGGCGGTCGGCGGAGAGGGCACAATGAGCAGTTCTTC	CASSVGGRRRGHNEQFF
16	NA	TRBV27	TRBJ2-7	NA	TGTGCCAGCAGTTTACTAACTTCCGGGGTTCCCTACGAGCAGTACTTC	CASSLLTSGVPYEQYF
15	NA	TRBV28	TRBJ2-3	NA	TGTGCCAGCAGTCGACGAGGGGGGGGCACAGATACGCAGTATTTT	CASSRRGGGTDTQYF
15	NA	TRBV28	TRBJ2-7	TRBD2	TGTGCCAGCAGCGGGGGGGACCTCAAATCCTACGAGCAGTACTTC	CASSGGDLKSYEQYF
14	NA	TRBV7-9	TRBJ2-5	NA	TGTGCCAGCAGCTTCTTTGGCTCCCAAGAGACCCAGTACTTC	CASSFFGSQETQYF
17	NA	TRBV28	TRBJ2-5	NA	TGTGCCAGCAGTTTAAGAGGATGGCAGGGGAGGGGAGAGACCCAGTACTTC	CASSLRGWQGRGETQYF
15	NA	TRBV5-1	TRBJ2-5	NA	TGCGCCAGCAGCCCCCGCCCGGGGTTCCAAGAGACCCAGTACTTC	CASSPRPGFQETQYF
17	NA	TRBV18	TRBJ2-1	TRBD1	TGTGCCAGCTCACCACCGGTAGGGACAGGGGATAGTAATGAGCAGTTCTTC	CASSPPVGTGDSNEQFF
15	NA	TRBV7-2	TRBJ2-7	TRBD2	TGTGCCAGCAGCTTAGTTGCGGGGGGCTCCTACGAGCAGTACTTC	CASSLVAGGSYEQYF
15	NA	TRBV5-1	TRBJ2-5	TRBD1	TGCGCCAGCAGTACAGGGGCCACGTACCAAGAGACCCAGTACTTC	CASSTGATYQETQYF
15	once	TRBV2	TRBJ2-6	NA	TGTGCCAGCAGTGAAACTTCCTCTGGGGCCAACGTCCTGACTTTC	CASSETSSGANVLTF
13	NA	TRBV7-9	TRBJ2-3	NA	TGTGCCAGCAGCCTACGACTTTTAGATACGCAGTATTTT	CASSLRLLDTQYF
14	NA	TRBV6-6	TRBJ2-7	NA	TGTGCCAGCAGTTACGAGGTCTTGTCCTACGAGCAGTACTTC	CASSYEVLSYEQYF
19	NA	TRBV4-2	TRBJ1-5	TRBD1	TGTGCCAGCAGCCCGACGGTGGGACAGGGCTCTTATAGCAATCAGCCCCAGCATTTT	CASSPTVGQGSYSNQPQHF
14	NA	TRBV7-6	TRBJ2-5	TRBD1	TGTGCCAGCAGCTCGACAGGGGAACGTGGGACCCAGTACTTC	CASSSTGERGTQYF
14	NA	TRBV10-1	TRBJ2-1	NA	TGCGCCAGCAGTGTGGGGGCCCCGCGGGGTGAGCAGTTCTTC	CASSVGAPRGEQFF
14	NA	TRBV5-1	TRBJ1-3	NA	TGCGCCAGCAGCGACGGACTCTCTGGAAACACCATATATTTT	CASSDGLSGNTIYF
11	NA	TRBV19	TRBJ2-7	TRBD1	TGTCCGGGACAGGGGGCGGGCGAGCAGTACTTC	CPGQGAGEQYF
16	NA	TRBV18	TRBJ2-1	TRBD2	TGTGCCAGCTCACCACCGTCTGGCGGGAGAGGAAATGAGCAGTTCTTC	CASSPPSGGRGNEQFF
13	NA	TRBV19	TRBJ1-5	NA	TGTGCCAGTAGTATCTCGGCAGATCAGCCCCAGCATTTT	CASSISADQPQHF
17	NA	TRBV19	TRBJ2-2	NA	TGTGCCAGTAGTATAATAGGAGGGAGCCGCAACACCGGGGAGCTGTTTTTT	CASSIIGGSRNTGELFF
14	NA	TRBV2	TRBJ2-7	NA	TGTGCCAGCAATCCTCTGCCTGAATCCTACGAGCAGTACTTC	CASNPLPESYEQYF
15	NA	TRBV7-2	TRBJ2-7	TRBD2	TGTGCCAGCAGCGTCCCCCTAGCGGGAGGTTTCGAGCAGTACTTC	CASSVPLAGGFEQYF
15	once	TRBV7-8	TRBJ1-1	NA	TGTGCCAGCAGCTTATTGGCACAGACCAACACTGAAGCTTTCTTT	CASSLLAQTNTEAFF
16	NA	TRBV30	TRBJ1-3	NA	TGTGCCTGGAGCCAACTGGGCTCGCACTCTGGAAACACCATATATTTT	CAWSQLGSHSGNTIYF
16	NA	TRBV11-2	TRBJ2-2	TRBD2	TGTGCCAGCAGCTTATGGGGACTAGCGAGGACCGGGGAGCTGTTTTTT	CASSLWGLARTGELFF
13	NA	TRBV7-2	TRBJ2-1	NA	TGTGCCAGCAGCTTAAGTTTGAACAATGAGCAGTTCTTC	CASSLSLNNEQFF
16	NA	TRBV5-1	TRBJ2-2	TRBD2	TGCGCCAGCAGCTTGTTGACTAGCGGGAACACCGGGGAGCTGTTTTTT	CASSLLTSGNTGELFF
13	NA	TRBV28	TRBJ2-1	TRBD2	TGTGCCAGCAGCGGACTAGTAGTCAATGAGCAGTTCTTC	CASSGLVVNEQFF
15	NA	TRBV7-2	TRBJ2-1	NA	TGTGCCAGCAGCCCAGGTGGGGGAGTATCACATGAGCAGTTCTTC	CASSPGGGVSHEQFF
15	NA	TRBV27	TRBJ2-1	NA	TGTGCCAGCACCGGCCGAGCGGCCCTCTACAATGAGCAGTTCTTC	CASTGRAALYNEQFF
17	NA	TRBV27	TRBJ2-7	NA	TGTGCCAGCAGTTATGCGTTAACGGGAGAGCTTCGGTACGAGCAGTACTTC	CASSYALTGELRYEQYF
15	NA	TRBV10-3	TRBJ2-2	NA	TGTGCCATCAGTGCCCTCAGCGCGAACACCGGGGAGCTGTTTTTT	CAISALSANTGELFF
13	NA	TRBV5-1	TRBJ2-7	NA	TGCGCCAGCAGCTTATACAGACAGTACGAGCAGTACTTC	CASSLYRQYEQYF
13	once	TRBV6-1	TRBJ1-2	TRBD1	TGTGCCAGCAACCCGGGACAGGGGCGCCCTTACACCTTC	CASNPGQGRPYTF
14	NA	TRBV5-4	TRBJ1-4	NA	TGTGCCAGCAGCTTAAAGGCAGGAGAGGAAAAACTGTTTTTT	CASSLKAGEEKLFF